The 30 T cell receptor beta chains below were found in one sample sequenced in a study of cytomegalovirus exposure and HLA in healthy donors. Profiled with immunoSEQ multiplex PCR; TCRdb holds only in-frame clones, not every one. Here the sample spans fewer than 90,000 clones, about 96% being singletons. What was sequenced was PBMCs. Receptors originate from a man aged 18-30 years in good health and CMV-seropositive.

The chain joins TRBV28 to TRBJ2-1; perhaps TRBD2 as D (6 bases). Germline V gives CDR1 MDHEN, CDR2 SYDVKM. The CDR3 is 15 residues long. V was clipped by 3 bases and J by 2 bases, with 11 bases between them. This CDR3 is CASSLVGGAYNEQFF. CDR3 nucleotide sequence: TGTGCCAGCAGTTTGGTGGGGGGAGCCTACAATGAGCAGTTCTTC. Variable domain in full (rest from reference TRBV28 and TRBJ2-1): DVKVTQSSRYLVKRTGEKVFLECVQDMDHENMFWYRQDPGLGLRLIYFSYDVKMKEKGDIPEGYSVSREKKERFSLILESASTNQTSMYLCASSLVGGAYNEQFFGPGTRLTVL.

This rearrangement joins TRBV30 to TRBJ2-5; TRBD2 matches 13 bases. The CDR3 length is 13 residues. Germline V gene data show CDR1 as GTSNPN and CDR2 as SVGIG (reference sequence). With 5 bases clipped from V and 5 bases from J, the junction kept 2 bases outside the gene matches. The CDR3: CAWGLAGVETQYF. The CDR3 DNA reads as TGTGCCTGGGGACTAGCGGGAGTGGAGACCCAGTACTTC.

The genes are TRBV27 and TRBJ2-7, with 10 bases identical to TRBD2. Germline CDR1 is MNHEY and CDR2 is SMNVEV (reference sequence). V gave up 0 bases and J gave up 2 bases; unmatched junction bases: 1. The CDR3 spans 15 residues. CDR3 sequence: CASSLSLAGAYEQYF. CDR3 DNA sequence: TGTGCCAGCAGTTTATCGCTAGCGGGGGCCTACGAGCAGTACTTC.

The CDR3 DNA reads as TGTGCCAGCTCACCAGGCGGGAGTAATATTGAGACCCAGTACTTC. Protein sequence: CASSPGGSNIETQYF. The chain links TRBV18 to TRBJ2-5; 7 bases are shared with TRBD2. Germline V gene data show CDR1 as KGHSH and CDR2 as LQKENI. With V trimmed by 2 bases and J by 5 bases, 8 bases remained unmatched. The CDR3 is made up of 15 amino acids.

V gene TRBV29-1 combines with J gene TRBJ2-7; the D is unclear. V was clipped by 3 bases and J by 7 bases, with 7 bases between them. This CDR3 contains 10 residues. Germline CDR1 reads SQVTM; CDR2 reads ANQGSEA. DNA for the CDR3: TGCAGCGTTGAGGGCCAAGAGCAGTACTTC. Amino acids: CSVEGQEQYF.

V gene TRBV15 combines with J gene TRBJ2-1; TRBD2 might be the D (6 bases). CDR1 LNHNV and CDR2 YYDKDF come from the germline V gene (reference sequence). Trimming left V 5 bases short and J 3 bases short, with 11 bases between. The CDR3 loop spans 14 amino acids. DNA of the CDR3: TGTGCCACCAGCGCGGCGGGAAGCTACAATGAGCAGTTCTTC. This codes for CATSAAGSYNEQFF.

This chain uses TRBV5-1 with TRBJ2-1; D ambiguous. V was clipped by 4 bases and J by 0 bases, with 11 bases between them. CDR1 and CDR2 (germline): SGHRS, YFSETQ. CDR3 size: 15 residues. CDR3: CASSPPSSSYNEQFF. The CDR3 DNA sequence: TGCGCCAGCAGCCCCCCGTCTAGCTCCTACAATGAGCAGTTCTTC.

V gene TRBV6-1 combines with J gene TRBJ1-2, with no clear D. The CDR3 runs 18 residues. Germline-derived CDR1 and CDR2 are MNHNS and SASEGT. V was clipped by 0 bases and J by 7 bases, with 24 bases between them. The CDR3 DNA reads as TGTGCCAGCAGTGAAGCGCTTGCCTCTTCTTTTACTGTTTTTGGCTACACCTTC. Encoded protein: CASSEALASSFTVFGYTF.

The rearrangement uses TRBV10-1 and TRBJ1-4; weak D call: TRBD1 (5 bases). Between the trimmed V and J ends, which lost 0 bases and 8 bases, there was a span of 13 bases. Germline values: CDR1 WNHNN, CDR2 SYGVQD (reference sequence). The CDR3 totals 15 residues. The CDR3 coding sequence is TGCGCCAGCAGTGAGTCGGGCAGGGTGCAAGAAAAACTGTTTTTT. Its protein product is CASSESGRVQEKLFF.

The chain couples TRBV19 to TRBJ2-1; 7 nucleotides align to TRBD2. J was trimmed by 9 bases and V by 3 bases; bases with no gene match: 11. The germline CDR1 and CDR2 sequences are LNHDA and SQIVND (reference sequence). This CDR3 has 15 amino acids. The CDR3 DNA sequence: TGTGCCAGTAGTATCGGGGACTACCAGATCGGTGAGCAGTTCTTC. It translates to CASSIGDYQIGEQFF.

This clone was counted a few times. The chain has TRBV5-1 and TRBJ1-1, with no clear D. Germline-derived CDR1 and CDR2 are SGHRS and YFSETQ. CDR3 length: 14 residues. The germline V and J ends were trimmed by 6 bases and 2 bases, with 14 bases remaining between them. CDR3 in DNA: TGCGCCAGCAAAAGACGAGAGGCTAACACTGAAGCTTTCTTT. The encoded protein is CASKRREANTEAFF.

This sequence joins TRBV27 and TRBJ1-1; maybe TRBD1 (6 bases). The V end was cut by 3 bases, the J end by 1 base, with 6 bases between. The CDR3 runs to 13 residues. Germline V gene sequence: CDR1 MNHEY, CDR2 SMNVEV (reference sequence). The CDR3 loop is CASSLGQNTEAFF. In DNA, the CDR3 is TGTGCCAGCAGTTTGGGACAGAACACTGAAGCTTTCTTT.

The chain joins TRBV5-4 to TRBJ1-2; D is uncertain. This CDR3 is built from 13 residues. Trimming left V 0 bases short and J 5 bases short, with 8 bases between. Looked up from germline, CDR1 is SGHNT and CDR2 is YYREEE (reference sequence). Here the CDR3 DNA reads TGTGCCAGCAGCTTGGACCGGACTTATGGCTACACCTTC. Protein product: CASSLDRTYGYTF.

Note on this clone: One junction end disagrees with the germline gene, perhaps due to a read error. This chain uses TRBV13 with TRBJ2-2, with a tentative D call TRBD2 (6 bases). CDR3 size: 18 residues. Germline CDR1 and CDR2: PRHDT and FYEKMQ (reference sequence). The CDR3 DNA reads as TGTGCCAGCACCTTAAAGCTTATTTGGGGGGAGAACACCGGGGAGCTGTTTTTT. Its protein product is CASTLKLIWGENTGELFF.

The rearrangement joins TRBV6-1 to TRBJ2-5; D may be TRBD2 (5 bases). V gave up 3 bases and J gave up 2 bases, with 13 bases separating them. The CDR3 loop spans 15 amino acids. In germline, CDR1 is MNHNS, CDR2 SASEGT. The DNA of the CDR3 is TGTGCCAGCAGTGATATAAGCGGTTTACAAGAGACCCAGTACTTC. It yields the protein CASSDISGLQETQYF.

This clone has just a few counts. The chain has TRBV30 and TRBJ2-2, with 11 bases matching TRBD2. The CDR3 has 14 amino acids. CDR1 is GTSNPN and CDR2 is SVGIG in the germline V gene (reference sequence). V trimming: 4 bases; J trimming: 4 bases; junction bases outside the gene matches: 2. The DNA for the CDR3 is TGTGCCTGGAAGGGACTAGCGGTCACCGGGGAGCTGTTTTTT. Its protein is CAWKGLAVTGELFF.

The J gene is TRBJ2-3, the V gene TRBV6-5; D not certain. CDR3 length: 13 amino acids. Trimming pared 2 bases from V and 3 bases from J, leaving 6 bases between. Looked up from germline, CDR1 is MNHEY and CDR2 is SVGAGI. CDR3 sequence: CASSYAGTDTQYF. The CDR3 nucleotides read TGTGCCAGCAGTTACGCCGGGACAGATACGCAGTATTTT.

The chain recombines TRBV28 with TRBJ2-7; 7 bases fit TRBD1. Germline V gives CDR1 MDHEN, CDR2 SYDVKM. The CDR3 runs 15 residues. V shed 8 bases, J shed 3 bases, and the junction held 13 bases outside the gene matches. The CDR3 bases are TGTGCCAGCGTCCACCGGGACAGAGTACTCTACGAGCAGTACTTC. This sequence encodes CASVHRDRVLYEQYF.

The CDR3 nucleotides read TGTGCCAGCAGTACTCGGGACGGGGGAGACACCGGGGAGCTGTTTTTT. It is translated as CASSTRDGGDTGELFF. The V call is TRBV7-9, the J call TRBJ2-2, with D perhaps matching TRBD2 (6 bases). Between the trimmed V and J ends, which lost 6 bases and 3 bases, there was a span of 17 bases. Germline V gene data show CDR1 as SEHNR and CDR2 as FQNEAQ (reference sequence). The CDR3 extends over 16 amino acids.

The chain employs TRBV13 and TRBJ2-7; 9 bases agree with TRBD2. J gave up 7 bases and V 0 bases, and 10 bases lay outside the gene matches. CDR3 length: 16 amino acids. In germline, CDR1 is PRHDT, CDR2 FYEKMQ (reference sequence). CDR3 in DNA: TGTGCCAGCAGCTTAGGCTCAGGCGGGAGGGCCTGGGAGCAGTACTTC. It translates to CASSLGSGGRAWEQYF.

The count of this clone is one. The chain recombines TRBV5-4 with TRBJ1-1; no definite D call. In germline, CDR1 is SGHNT, CDR2 YYREEE (reference sequence). Trimming shortened V by 6 bases and J by 4 bases, and 13 bases separated the two germline ends. The length of the CDR3 is 13 residues. The CDR3 region is CASTESSGTEAFF. The CDR3 nucleotides are TGTGCCAGCACCGAGTCCAGCGGCACTGAAGCTTTCTTT. The entire variable domain, with the rest obtained from reference TRBV5-4 and TRBJ1-1, is as follows: ETGVTQSPTHLIKTRGQQVTLRCSSQSGHNTVSWYQQALGQGPQFIFQYYREEENGRGNFPPRFSGLQFPNYSSELNVNALELDDSALYLCASTESSGTEAFFGQGTRLTVV.

The chain couples TRBV7-9 to TRBJ1-4; 11 positions match TRBD1. The CDR3 runs 15 residues. Germline V gives CDR1 SEHNR, CDR2 FQNEAQ (reference sequence). J was trimmed by 6 bases and V by 7 bases; bases with no gene match: 7. The CDR3 DNA reads TGTGCCAGCACGCGGGGGGGACAGGGGGATGAAAAACTGTTTTTT. Its translation: CASTRGGQGDEKLFF.

The chain carries TRBV7-8 and TRBJ2-7; tentatively, D is TRBD2 (5 bases). The CDR3 runs 13 residues. The V end lost 4 bases, the J end lost 13 bases, and 20 bases lay between the germline ends. CDR1 is SGHVS and CDR2 is FQNEAQ in the germline V gene. CDR3 region: CASSSEVRGYGYF. In DNA, the CDR3 is TGTGCCAGCAGCTCAGAGGTTCGGGGATATGGATACTTC.

V usage is TRBV2 and J usage is TRBJ2-5, with D maybe TRBD2 (6 bases). The CDR3 is 15 amino acids. Germline V gene sequence: CDR1 SNHLY, CDR2 FYNNEI. Trimming left V 7 bases short and J 2 bases short, with 17 bases between. The DNA for the CDR3 is TGTGCCAGCACCGAGAGGGGAGGAAGGCAAGAGACCCAGTACTTC. Amino acids: CASTERGGRQETQYF.

The count of this clone is one. The rearrangement uses TRBV5-8 and TRBJ1-3; TRBD1 matches 7 bases. This CDR3 is built from 13 residues. The trim removed 4 bases at V and 8 bases at J, leaving 6 bases unmatched. The germline V gene encodes CDR1 SGHTS and CDR2 YDEGEE. In DNA form, the CDR3 reads TGTGCCAGCAGCCGAACAGGGGAACACACCATATATTTT. As protein: CASSRTGEHTIYF. The variable domain in full, completed from reference TRBV5-8 and TRBJ1-3, reads EAGVTQSPTHLIKTRGQQATLRCSPISGHTSVYWYQQALGLGLQFLLWYDEGEERNRGNFPPRFSGRQFPNYSSELNVNALELEDSALYLCASSRTGEHTIYFGEGSWLTVV.

This chain links TRBV7-6 with TRBJ1-4; no definite D call. The germline V and J ends were trimmed by 2 bases and 0 bases, with 10 bases remaining between them. In germline, CDR1 is SGHVS, CDR2 FNYEAQ. The CDR3 contains 16 residues. CDR3 amino acids: CASSLLAASTNEKLFF. The CDR3 DNA is TGTGCCAGCAGCTTACTCGCGGCTTCAACTAATGAAAAACTGTTTTTT.

J is TRBJ2-5 and V is TRBV20-1; weak D call: TRBD1 (5 bases). In germline, CDR1 is DFQATT, CDR2 SNEGSKA (reference sequence). CDR3 size: 11 residues. V lost 6 bases and J lost 2, with 7 bases in between. CDR3 bases: TGCAGTGCGGCAGGGCAAGAGACCCAGTACTTC. Its protein product is CSAAGQETQYF.

The chain joins TRBV6-1 to TRBJ2-7; TRBD1 aligns across 9 bases. Germline trimming cut 2 bases from V and 2 bases from J; bases unmatched to any gene: 4. The CDR3 spans 15 residues. Germline assignment: CDR1 MNHNS and CDR2 SASEGT. The CDR3 reads CASSEMGTGPYEQYF. The CDR3 DNA reads TGTGCCAGCAGTGAAATGGGGACAGGGCCCTACGAGCAGTACTTC.

The rearrangement links TRBV7-9 to TRBJ1-2; TRBD1 might be the D (6 bases). Germline CDR1 and CDR2: SEHNR and FQNEAQ (reference sequence). Trimming removed 6 bases from V and 0 bases from J, with 14 bases in between. The CDR3 totals 15 residues. In DNA form, the CDR3 reads TGTGCCAGCAGTAGCAGGGACACTGCTAACTATGGCTACACCTTC. This sequence encodes CASSSRDTANYGYTF.

The chain carries TRBV30 and TRBJ1-2, with 9 bases lining up with TRBD1. Trimming cost V 0 bases and J 10 bases; bases outside gene matches: 3. Looked up from germline, CDR1 is GTSNPN and CDR2 is SVGIG (reference sequence). The CDR3 contains 12 residues. The CDR3: CAWSVGTGNYTF. The CDR3 DNA reads TGTGCCTGGAGTGTAGGGACAGGGAACTACACCTTC.